This T cell receptor delta chain comes out of a study of gamma-delta chains in newborns, infants, children. On the study more broadly: Innate gammadelta T cells reportedly expand polyclonally right after birth, driven by microbial exposure, per the title.

Worth noting for this clone: The junction shows a germline mismatch at one end, possibly a read error.

Germline values: CDR1 TSWWSYY, CDR2 QGS. CDR3 length equals 19 residues. TCRdb re-called the reads with CATT. The sample holds about 5,300 delta-chain clones; approximately 17% are singletons and the top ten take about 5.1%. Material for sequencing was blood. The origin of this receptor is a child who was a newborn, infant or young child, either healthy, febrile or measles-vaccinated (not recorded which). The V call is TRDV1, the J call TRDJ1; 7 positions agree with TRDD3. TCRdb lists no J gene, so it was determined here by aligning the DNA to germline. CDR3 nucleotides: TGTGCTATTGGGGCCCACTCTTCGGCGCTGGGGGGCAAAAAAAGTAAACTCATCTTT. This translates into CAIGAHSSALGGKKSKLIF.